The text below deals with one TCR beta chain. Its matching antigen is unknown. The data derive from a study of shared clonotypes between healthy human individuals. Points from the study as a whole: Despite large depth, rarefaction showed incomplete sorted-subset sequencing.

Libraries were prepared by immunoSEQ multiplex PCR; TCRdb keeps only in-frame clonotypes and omits some of them. Here the sample spans hundreds of thousands of clones, around 72% being singletons. CDR1 and CDR2 (germline): LGHNA, YNFKEQ. The V and J ends lost 0 bases and 7 bases respectively, with 10 bases between them. The CDR3 covers 14 residues. This receptor was obtained from a woman younger than 45 in good health. The J gene is TRBJ2-1, the V gene TRBV4-2; D unresolved. Sequenced input: memory CD4+ T cells sorted from blood. Subset given: CD45RA-negative fraction. As DNA, the CDR3 is TGTGCCAGCAGCCAAGACTTAGCAGGAAATGAGCAGTTCTTC. It specifies CASSQDLAGNEQFF.